The TCR beta chain under discussion was sequenced for a study of Graves' ophthalmopathy and Graves' hyperthyroidism. Ten or more counts support this clonotype. Its antigen remains unidentified. Germline loops: CDR1 SGHTS, CDR2 YDEGEE. V lost 0 bases to trimming and J lost 4 bases, with 10 bases between them. The CDR3 consists of 14 residues. Study results and limitations: Blood also carried most expanded thyroid clonotypes exceeding 0.001 frequency.

The study amplified TCR beta CDR3 regions using RNA transcripts. A first-round RT-PCR used HTBI primers, followed by a second-round multiplex PCR. One entry per CDR3 protein, called by TCRdb with MiXCR from the multiplex PCR reads. The sample shows 500,000 to 700,000 distinct CDR3 sequences, less than 45% of them seen only once. Clinicians made diagnoses from clinical symptoms, serum thyroxine, TRAb, thyroid ultrasound and orbital computed tomography. The clonotype originates from an adult man with Graves' hyperthyroidism. The rearrangement joins TRBV5-8 to TRBJ1-1, with D unclear. The sample taken for sequencing was peripheral blood or thyroid tissue (not recorded which). In nucleotides, the CDR3 is TGTGCCAGCAGCTTGGATCCACCAAGCACTGAAGCTTTCTTT. Amino acids: CASSLDPPSTEAFF.